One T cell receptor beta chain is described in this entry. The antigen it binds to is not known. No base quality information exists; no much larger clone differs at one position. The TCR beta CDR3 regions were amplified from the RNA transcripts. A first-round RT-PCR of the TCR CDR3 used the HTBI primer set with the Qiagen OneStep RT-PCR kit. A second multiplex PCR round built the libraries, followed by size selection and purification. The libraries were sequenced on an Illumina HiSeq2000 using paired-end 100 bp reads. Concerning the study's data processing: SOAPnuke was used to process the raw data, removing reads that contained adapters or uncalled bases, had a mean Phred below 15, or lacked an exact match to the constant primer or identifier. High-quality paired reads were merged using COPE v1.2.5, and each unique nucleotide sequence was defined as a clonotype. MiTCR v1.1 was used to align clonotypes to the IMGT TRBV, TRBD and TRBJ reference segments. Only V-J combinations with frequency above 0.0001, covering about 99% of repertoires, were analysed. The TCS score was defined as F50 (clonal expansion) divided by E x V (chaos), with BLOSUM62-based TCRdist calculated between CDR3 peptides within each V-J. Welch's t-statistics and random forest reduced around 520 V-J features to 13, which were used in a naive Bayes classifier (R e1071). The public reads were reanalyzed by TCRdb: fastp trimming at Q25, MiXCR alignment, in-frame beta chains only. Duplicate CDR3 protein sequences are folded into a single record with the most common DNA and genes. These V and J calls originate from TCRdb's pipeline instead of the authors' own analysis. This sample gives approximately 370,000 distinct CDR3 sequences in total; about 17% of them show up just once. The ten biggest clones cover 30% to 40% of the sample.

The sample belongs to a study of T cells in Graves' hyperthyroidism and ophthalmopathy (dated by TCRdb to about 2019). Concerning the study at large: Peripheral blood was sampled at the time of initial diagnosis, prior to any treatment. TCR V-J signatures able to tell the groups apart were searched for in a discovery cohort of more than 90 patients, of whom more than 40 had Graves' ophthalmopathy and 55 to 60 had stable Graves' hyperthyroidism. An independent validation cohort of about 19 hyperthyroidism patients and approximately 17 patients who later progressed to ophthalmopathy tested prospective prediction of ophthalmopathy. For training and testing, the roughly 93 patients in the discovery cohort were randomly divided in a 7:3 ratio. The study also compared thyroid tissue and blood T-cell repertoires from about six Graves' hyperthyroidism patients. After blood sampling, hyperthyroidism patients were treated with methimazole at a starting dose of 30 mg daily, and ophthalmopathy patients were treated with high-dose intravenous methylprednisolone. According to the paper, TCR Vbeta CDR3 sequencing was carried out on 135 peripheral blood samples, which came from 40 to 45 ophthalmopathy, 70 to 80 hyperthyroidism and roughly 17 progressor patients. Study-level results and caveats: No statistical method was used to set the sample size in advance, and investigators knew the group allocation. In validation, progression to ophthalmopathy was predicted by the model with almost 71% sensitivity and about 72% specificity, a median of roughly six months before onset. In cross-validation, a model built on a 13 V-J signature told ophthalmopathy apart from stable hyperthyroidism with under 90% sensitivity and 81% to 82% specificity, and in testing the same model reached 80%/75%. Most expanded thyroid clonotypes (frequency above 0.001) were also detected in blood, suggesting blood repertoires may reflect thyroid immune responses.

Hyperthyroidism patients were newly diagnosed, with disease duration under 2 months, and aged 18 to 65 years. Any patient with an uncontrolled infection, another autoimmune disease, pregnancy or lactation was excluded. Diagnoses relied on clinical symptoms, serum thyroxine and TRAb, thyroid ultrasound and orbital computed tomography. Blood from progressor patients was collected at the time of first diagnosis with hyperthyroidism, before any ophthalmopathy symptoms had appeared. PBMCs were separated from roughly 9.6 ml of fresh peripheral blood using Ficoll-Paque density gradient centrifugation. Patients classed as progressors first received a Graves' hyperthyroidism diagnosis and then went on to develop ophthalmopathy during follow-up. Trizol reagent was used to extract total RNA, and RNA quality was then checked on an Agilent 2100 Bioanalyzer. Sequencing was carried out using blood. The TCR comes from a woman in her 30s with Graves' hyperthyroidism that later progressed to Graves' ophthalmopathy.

The nucleotide sequence is given as TGTGCCAGCAGCACGGGGGTGGGGGGGCCCGGCGTGTGGACTACCTCCTACAATGAGCAGTTCTTC. Its coded protein is CASSTGVGGPGVWTTSYNEQFF. The chain is encoded by TRBV11-2 joined to TRBJ2-1; TRBD2 is a possible D gene, resting on 7 matching bases. The CDR3 goes from the cysteine to the phenylalanine over 22 residues. The read is trimmed to its CDR3 DNA, 66 bases read in frame from base 1. V and J lose 5 bases and 0 bases, and a span of 32 bases separates them. The germline V gene specifies SGHAT as CDR1 and FQNNGV as CDR2.